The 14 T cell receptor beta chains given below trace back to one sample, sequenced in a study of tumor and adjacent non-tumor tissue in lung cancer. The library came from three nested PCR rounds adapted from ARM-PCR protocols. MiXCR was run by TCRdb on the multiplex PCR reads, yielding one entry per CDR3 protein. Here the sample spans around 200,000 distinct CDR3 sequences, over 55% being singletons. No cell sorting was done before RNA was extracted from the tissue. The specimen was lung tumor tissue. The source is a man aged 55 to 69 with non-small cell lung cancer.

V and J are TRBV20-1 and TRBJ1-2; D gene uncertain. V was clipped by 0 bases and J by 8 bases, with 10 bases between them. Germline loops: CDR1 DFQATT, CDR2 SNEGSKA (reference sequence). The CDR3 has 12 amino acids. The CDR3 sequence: CSAREGGRGYTF. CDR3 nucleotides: TGCAGTGCTAGAGAGGGAGGGAGGGGCTACACCTTC.

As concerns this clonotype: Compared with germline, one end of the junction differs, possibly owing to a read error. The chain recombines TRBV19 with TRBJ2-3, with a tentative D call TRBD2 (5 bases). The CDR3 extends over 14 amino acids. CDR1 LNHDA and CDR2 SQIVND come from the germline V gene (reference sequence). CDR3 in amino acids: CASCMNIASDTQYF. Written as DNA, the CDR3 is TGTGCCAGTTGTATGAACATAGCGTCAGATACGCAGTATTTT. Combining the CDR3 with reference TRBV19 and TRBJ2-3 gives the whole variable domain DGGITQSPKYLFRKEGQNVTLSCEQNLNHDAMYWYRQDPGQGLRLIYYSQIVNDFQKGDIAEGYSVSREKKESFPLTVTSAQKNPTAFYLCASCMNIASDTQYFGPGTRLTVL.

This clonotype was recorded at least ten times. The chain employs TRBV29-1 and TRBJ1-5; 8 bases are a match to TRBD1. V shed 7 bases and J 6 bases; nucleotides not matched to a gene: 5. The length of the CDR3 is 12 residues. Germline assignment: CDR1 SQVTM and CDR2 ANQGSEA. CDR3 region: CSATGGVQPQHF. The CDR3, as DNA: TGCAGCGCCACAGGGGGGGTTCAGCCCCAGCATTTT.

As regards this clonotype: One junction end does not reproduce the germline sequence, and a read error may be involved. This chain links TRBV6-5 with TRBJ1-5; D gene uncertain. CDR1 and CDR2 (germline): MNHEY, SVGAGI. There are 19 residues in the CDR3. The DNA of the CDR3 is TGTGCCAGCATCACCAGCGCAGTGTCGATTAATGGCAGCAGTCAGCCCCAGCATTTT. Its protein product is CASITSAVSINGSSQPQHF.

Written as DNA, the CDR3 is TGTGCCAGCGATGCGGACGTCCCCTACGAGCAGTACTTC. It translates to CASDADVPYEQYF. The chain carries TRBV2 and TRBJ2-7, with no clear D. The CDR3 runs to 13 residues. The germline CDR1 and CDR2 sequences are SNHLY and FYNNEI. V lost 8 bases, J lost 2 bases, and 13 bases lay in between.

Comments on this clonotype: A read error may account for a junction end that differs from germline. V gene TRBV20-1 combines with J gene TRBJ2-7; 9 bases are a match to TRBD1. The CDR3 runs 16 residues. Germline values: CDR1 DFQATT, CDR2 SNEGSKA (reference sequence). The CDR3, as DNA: TGCAGTGTTAGAGATCTCGGGACAGGGAACTACTACAAGCAGTACTTC. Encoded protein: CSVRDLGTGNYYKQYF.

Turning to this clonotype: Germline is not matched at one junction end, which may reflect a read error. CDR3 bases: TGCAGTACTAGATCCATCTCGGAGGTCCTACAAGAGACCCAGTACTTC. Amino acids: CSTRSISEVLQETQYF. The chain combines TRBV20-1 with TRBJ2-5, with D tentatively TRBD2 (5 bases). CDR3 length: 16 amino acids. Germline-derived CDR1 and CDR2 are DFQATT and SNEGSKA (reference sequence).

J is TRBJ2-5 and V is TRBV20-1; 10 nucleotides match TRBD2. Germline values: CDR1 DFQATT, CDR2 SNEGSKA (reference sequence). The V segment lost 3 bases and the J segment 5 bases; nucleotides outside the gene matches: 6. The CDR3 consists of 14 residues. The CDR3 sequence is CSASISGGAETQYF. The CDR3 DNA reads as TGCAGTGCTAGTATAAGCGGGGGGGCTGAGACCCAGTACTTC.

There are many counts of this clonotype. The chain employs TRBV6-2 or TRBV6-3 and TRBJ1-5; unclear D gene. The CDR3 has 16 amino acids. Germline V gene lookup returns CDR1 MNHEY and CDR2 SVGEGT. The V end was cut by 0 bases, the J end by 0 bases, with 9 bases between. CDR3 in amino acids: CASSYSSGFSNQPQHF. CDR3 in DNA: TGTGCCAGCAGTTACTCGTCTGGGTTTAGCAATCAGCCCCAGCATTTT.

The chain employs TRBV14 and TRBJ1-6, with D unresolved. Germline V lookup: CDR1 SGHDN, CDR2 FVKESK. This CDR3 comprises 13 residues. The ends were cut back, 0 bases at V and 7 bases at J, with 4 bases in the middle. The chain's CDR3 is CASSQDGNSPLHF. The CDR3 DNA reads TGTGCCAGCAGCCAAGACGGGAATTCACCCCTCCACTTT.

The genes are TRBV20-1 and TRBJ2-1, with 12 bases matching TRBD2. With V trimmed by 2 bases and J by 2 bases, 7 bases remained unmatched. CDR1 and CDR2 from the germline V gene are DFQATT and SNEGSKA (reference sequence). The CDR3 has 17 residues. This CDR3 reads CSARLMLAGGTYNEQFF. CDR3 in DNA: TGCAGTGCTAGATTGATGCTAGCGGGGGGGACCTACAATGAGCAGTTCTTC.

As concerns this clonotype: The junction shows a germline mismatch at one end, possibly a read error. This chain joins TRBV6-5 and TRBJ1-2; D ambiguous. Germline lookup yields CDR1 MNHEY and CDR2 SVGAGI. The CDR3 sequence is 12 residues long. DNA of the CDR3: TGTGTCAGCAGTAACCAAGGAGGCGGCTACACCTTC. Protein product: CVSSNQGGGYTF.

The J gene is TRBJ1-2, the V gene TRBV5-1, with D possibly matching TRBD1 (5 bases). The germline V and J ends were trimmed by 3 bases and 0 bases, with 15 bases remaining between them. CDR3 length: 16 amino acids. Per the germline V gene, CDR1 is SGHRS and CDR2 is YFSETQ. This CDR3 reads CASSSSAGTANYGYTF. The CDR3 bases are TGCGCCAGCAGCTCCTCCGCCGGGACGGCTAACTATGGCTACACCTTC.

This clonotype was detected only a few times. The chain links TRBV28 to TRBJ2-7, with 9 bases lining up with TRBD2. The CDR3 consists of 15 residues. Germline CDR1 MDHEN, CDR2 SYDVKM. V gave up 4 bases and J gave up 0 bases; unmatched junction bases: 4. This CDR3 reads CASSSAGGPSYEQYF. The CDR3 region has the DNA TGTGCCAGCAGTTCAGCGGGGGGCCCCTCCTACGAGCAGTACTTC.